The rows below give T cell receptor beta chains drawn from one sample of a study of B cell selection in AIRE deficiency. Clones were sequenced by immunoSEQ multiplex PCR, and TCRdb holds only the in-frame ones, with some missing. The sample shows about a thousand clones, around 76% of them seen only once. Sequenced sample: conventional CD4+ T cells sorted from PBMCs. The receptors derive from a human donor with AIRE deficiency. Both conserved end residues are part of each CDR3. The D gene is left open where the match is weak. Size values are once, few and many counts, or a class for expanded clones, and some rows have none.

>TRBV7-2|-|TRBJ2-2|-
CASSRRHTGELFF
TGTGCCAGCAGCAGACGGCACACCGGGGAGCTGTTTTTT
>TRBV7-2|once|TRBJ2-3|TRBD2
CASSPQRAGGFLDTQYF
TGTGCCAGCAGCCCCCAAAGAGCGGGAGGTTTTTTAGATACGCAGTATTTT
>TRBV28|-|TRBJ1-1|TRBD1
CASSLMFRQGTEAFF
TGTGCCAGCAGTTTAATGTTTAGACAGGGAACTGAAGCTTTCTTT
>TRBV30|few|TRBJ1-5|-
CAWSVRPNQPQHF
TGTGCCTGGAGTGTAAGACCCAATCAGCCCCAGCATTTT
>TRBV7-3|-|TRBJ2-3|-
CASSLGVADTQYF
TGTGCCAGCAGCTTGGGTGTCGCAGATACGCAGTATTTT
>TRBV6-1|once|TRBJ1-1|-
CASTWTGEAFF
TGTGCCAGCACCTGGACGGGTGAAGCTTTCTTT
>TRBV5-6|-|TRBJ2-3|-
CASWPRNGDTQYF
TGTGCCAGCTGGCCCCGAAATGGAGATACGCAGTATTTT
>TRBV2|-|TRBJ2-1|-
CASSEGGSSYNEQFF
TGTGCCAGCAGTGAAGGTGGTAGCTCCTACAATGAGCAGTTCTTC
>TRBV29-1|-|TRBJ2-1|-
CSARDFEQFF
TGCAGCGCTCGGGACTTTGAGCAGTTCTTC
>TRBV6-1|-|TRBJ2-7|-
CASRRDNSLAYEQYF
TGTGCCAGCAGGAGGGACAACTCCCTGGCCTACGAGCAGTACTTC
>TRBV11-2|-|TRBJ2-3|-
CASSLALTSTDTQYF
TGTGCCAGCAGCCTTGCCTTGACTAGCACAGATACGCAGTATTTT
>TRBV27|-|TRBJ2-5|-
CASSQHELLRPYF
TGTGCCAGCAGTCAACATGAACTCCTCCGTCCGTACTTC
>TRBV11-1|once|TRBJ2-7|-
CASSFSYEQYF
TGTGCCAGCAGCTTCTCCTACGAGCAGTACTTC
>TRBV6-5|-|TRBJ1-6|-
CASSYSVQGMRSPLHF
TGTGCCAGCAGTTACTCGGTCCAGGGAATGAGGTCACCCCTCCACTTT
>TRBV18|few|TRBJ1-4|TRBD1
CASSPGQAYEKLFF
TGTGCCAGCTCACCGGGACAGGCCTATGAAAAACTGTTTTTT
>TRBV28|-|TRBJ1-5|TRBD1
CASSLVTGGGQPQHF
TGTGCCAGCAGCCTTGTGACAGGGGGCGGTCAGCCCCAGCATTTT